The clone carrying this T cell receptor (beta chain) showed up many times. Its antigen remains unidentified. From 300 to 400 ng of RNA, a library with molecular barcoded alpha/delta and beta/gamma adaptors was made. TCRdb reprocessed the reads via MiXCR and lists one record per CDR3 protein. The sample comprises roughly 130,000 distinct CDR3 sequences, 13% of which are singletons, and approximately 11% rests with the top ten. The data derive from a study of read filtering for tumor transcriptome and immune sequencing. Study details: By R-ISS, stages I, II and III held about 8, 16 and 7 patients. IR-seq gave about 3.5 to 10.27 million TCR reads per sample; RNA-seq gave roughly 75 to 1,300.

Study results and limitations: RNA-seq captured clonotypes less deeply and reliably than IR-seq. In IR-seq, single-read clonotypes were roughly 80% of clonotypes but approximately 3.2% of reads.

V was pared by 6 bases and J by 1 base, with 9 bases between. The CDR3 spans 13 residues. Per the germline V gene, CDR1 is MNHEY and CDR2 is SVGAGI. Input material: a population of CD138-negative cells sorted from bone marrow. The clonotype comes from a donor at least 40 years old with multiple myeloma. The chain is built from TRBV6-5 and TRBJ1-1; unclear D gene. CDR3 in amino acids: CASRIQKNTEAFF. Written as DNA, the CDR3 is TGTGCCAGCAGGATCCAGAAGAACACTGAAGCTTTCTTT.